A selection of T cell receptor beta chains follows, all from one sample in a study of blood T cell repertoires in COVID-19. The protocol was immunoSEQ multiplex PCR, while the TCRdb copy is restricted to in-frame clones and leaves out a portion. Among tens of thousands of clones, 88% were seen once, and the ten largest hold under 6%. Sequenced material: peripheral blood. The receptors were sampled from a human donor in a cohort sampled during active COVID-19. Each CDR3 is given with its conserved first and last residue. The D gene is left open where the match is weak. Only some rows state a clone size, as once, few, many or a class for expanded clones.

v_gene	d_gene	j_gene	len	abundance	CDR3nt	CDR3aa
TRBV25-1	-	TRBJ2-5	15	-	TGTGCCAGCAGTGAATCTGGCGGCCGAGGAGAGACCCAGTACTTC	CASSESGGRGETQYF
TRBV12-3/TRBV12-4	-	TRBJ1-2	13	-	TGTGCCAGCACCTTGGGGCAGACGGGTGGCTACACCTTC	CASTLGQTGGYTF
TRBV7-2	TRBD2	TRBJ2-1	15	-	TGTGCCAGCAGCTTAAGTAGCGGGGTGTACAATGAGCAGTTCTTC	CASSLSSGVYNEQFF
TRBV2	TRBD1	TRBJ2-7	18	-	TGTGCCAGCAGTGAAGCCAAAGATGACAGGGGGCTTTGGGACGAGCAGTACTTC	CASSEAKDDRGLWDEQYF
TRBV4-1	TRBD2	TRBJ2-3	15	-	TGCGCCAGCACCACTAGCGGGGCTAGCACAGATACGCAGTATTTT	CASTTSGASTDTQYF
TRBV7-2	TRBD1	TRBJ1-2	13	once	TGTGCCAGCAGTACCGGGACAGGGCATGGCTACACCTTC	CASSTGTGHGYTF
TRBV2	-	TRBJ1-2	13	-	TGTGCCAGCATATCAGACAGCCCCTATGGCTACACCTTC	CASISDSPYGYTF
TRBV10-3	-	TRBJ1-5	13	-	TGTGCCATCAGTGTCGCAGGGAATCAGCCCCAGCATTTT	CAISVAGNQPQHF
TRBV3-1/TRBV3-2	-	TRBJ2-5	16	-	TGTGCCAGCAGCCAAGGAAGAAGAGCGGGTCAAGAGACCCAGTACTTC	CASSQGRRAGQETQYF
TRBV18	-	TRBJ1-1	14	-	TGTGCCAGCTCACCACGGGCAGAGAACACTGAAGCTTTCTTT	CASSPRAENTEAFF
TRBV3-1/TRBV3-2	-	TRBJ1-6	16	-	TGTGCCAGCAGCCAACTTGATCGGGTGATAAATTCACCCCTCCACTTT	CASSQLDRVINSPLHF
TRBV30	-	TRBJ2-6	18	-	TGTGCCTGGAGTGTACGAGCAGGGCTCGGCCCTGGGGCCAACGTCCTGACTTTC	CAWSVRAGLGPGANVLTF
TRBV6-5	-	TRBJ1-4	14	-	TGTGCCAGCAGTTCGAGTTTGACTAATGAAAAACTGTTTTTT	CASSSSLTNEKLFF
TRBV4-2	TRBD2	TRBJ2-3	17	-	TGTGCCAGCAGCCAAGGGGGATTTCGGGCTAGCGGACGCGCGCAGTATTTT	CASSQGGFRASGRAQYF
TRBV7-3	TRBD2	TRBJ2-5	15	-	TGTGCCAGCAGCTCAGCTAGCGGAGGCCAAGAGACCCAGTACTTC	CASSSASGGQETQYF
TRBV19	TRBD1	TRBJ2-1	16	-	TGTGCCAGTAGTATAGGAACAGGGGACGAGAACAATGAGCAGTTCTTC	CASSIGTGDENNEQFF